This T cell receptor (beta chain) was obtained from a study of beta chain features in type 1 diabetes (dated by TCRdb to 2017 to 2018). Regarding the complete study: Mean age, gender distribution, total cell number and subset yield did not differ between patients and healthy donors. A total of 85 million to 140 million sorted cells were examined across all samples, and the number of cells per subset was strongly correlated with RNA yield. The study compared TCRB repertoires of sorted circulating CD4+ T cell subsets between recently diagnosed type 1 diabetes patients and matched healthy donors. Naive and central memory subsets were obtained from all 30 or so donors, but regulatory and stem cell-like memory subsets were isolated from only 8 patients and about eight healthy donors.

Each donor gave one peripheral blood draw, roughly 120 mL on average, collected into heparinised tubes. Using a panel that included CD45RO, CCR7, CD25, CD127, CD95 and CD27, naive, central memory, regulatory and stem cell-like memory CD4+ T cells were sorted on a BD FACSAria II. Every sorted population had a purity above 98%. PBMCs were isolated immediately by Lymphoprep density gradient centrifugation and stained directly without culture. So that batch effects would be minimized, each experiment stained and sorted samples in pairs, pairing one healthy donor with one patient. For CDR1 and CDR2, the germline V gene lists LGHNA and YSLEER. The junction shows trimming of 4 bases on V and 5 bases on J, plus 23 bases between the germline ends. CDR3 length: 17 amino acids, cysteine to phenylalanine. Only CDR3 DNA is held: 51 bases, read in frame from base 1. The High Capacity cDNA Reverse Transcription Kit was used to reverse transcribe all of the isolated RNA, meaning that expressed TCRB transcripts were what got sequenced. Naive, central memory and regulatory T cell samples underwent deep immunoSEQ sequencing, averaging around 3.6 million total reads per sample. Sorted cells were lysed in RLT buffer and RNA was extracted with DNase-treated RNeasy Micro or Mini kits, depending on cell number. Each cell subset was processed on its own to prevent cross-contamination, while patient and healthy donor samples were processed together. The immunoSEQ multiplex PCR was used to amplify TCRB sequences from cDNA, generating 87-bp fragments that spanned the CDR3 region. Sequencing of the amplicons was performed on the Illumina HiSeq platform. The authors' analysis ran thus. PCR bias was computationally corrected using synthetic template baselines, reads within Hamming distance 2 were collapsed, and singletons that could not be merged were discarded. Reads were aligned to IMGT to assign V, D and J genes, CDR3 length, and insertions or deletions at six rearrangement sites. Within each subset, clonotype counts were normalized to the number of sorted cells before true diversity and Gini coefficients were calculated with the tcR R package. The overlap coefficient, calculated on TCRB nucleotide sequences, was used to measure repertoire sharing. As a proxy for the pre-selection repertoire, out-of-frame TCRB sequences from naive cells were analyzed. Sourced from immuneACCESS, this table was stored by TCRdb with only in-frame sequences that have V and J called. A share of the clones is absent; for the studies checked, an unresolved V gene accounts for under half, and the remainder has no known explanation. V and J calls and clone size are copied from that table; D and trimming were computed from the DNA. For this sample the table gives hundreds of thousands of clones, of which around 16% were detected only once. About 0.097% of the sample rests with the top ten.

The investigation overall reported the following: Only small numbers of individuals were included in the HLA sub-analyses, which left unresolved whether HLA type had any influence on TCRB rearrangement. Because cDNA rather than genomic DNA was sequenced, highly expressing activated cells could have been over-represented, although no difference in activation and CD3 levels was found between groups. Fewer insertions and more nucleotide deletions at VDJ recombination sites were observed in patients with type 1 diabetes, implying thymic rearrangement abnormalities. Shorter templates might have been favored by PCR, but patient and control samples were amplified and corrected together, so both groups would have been affected equally by any skew. A moderate but significant shortening of TCRB CDR3 length was observed in type 1 diabetes patients in all four CD4+ subsets. Naive, central memory and regulatory TCRB repertoires appeared to be more alike among patients than among healthy donors.

As to this clone: No cognate antigen has been identified for it. No base-level quality is on record; no much larger clone is a single base apart.

This receptor was taken from a man aged 18 to 29 in good health. The material sequenced was naive CD4+ T cells from blood. According to the study, the label for this sample's cell subset or site signals: true naive CD4+ T cells. The chain was built from TRBV4-3 and TRBJ1-2, and possibly TRBD1, on 6 matching bases. The CDR3 region: CASSRSLGDIGGYGYTF. The base sequence is TGCGCCAGCAGCCGGAGCCTTGGGGACATCGGAGGGTATGGCTACACCTTC.